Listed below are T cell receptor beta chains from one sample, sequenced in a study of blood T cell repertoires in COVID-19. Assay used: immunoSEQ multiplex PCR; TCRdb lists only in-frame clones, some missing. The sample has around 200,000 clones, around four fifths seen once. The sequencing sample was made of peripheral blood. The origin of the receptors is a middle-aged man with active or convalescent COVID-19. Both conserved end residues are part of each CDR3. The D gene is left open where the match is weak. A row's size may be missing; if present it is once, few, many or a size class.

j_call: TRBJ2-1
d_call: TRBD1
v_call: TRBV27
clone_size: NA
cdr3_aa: CASSLWGDRGEQFF
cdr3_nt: TGTGCCAGCAGTTTATGGGGGGACAGGGGCGAGCAGTTCTTC

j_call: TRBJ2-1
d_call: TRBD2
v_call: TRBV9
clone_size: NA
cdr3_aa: CASSGGSGGRNNEQFF
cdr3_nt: TGTGCCAGCAGCGGGGGTTCGGGAGGGAGGAACAATGAGCAGTTCTTC

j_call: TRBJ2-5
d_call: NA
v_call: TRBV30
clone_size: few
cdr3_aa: CAWAQGTQETQYF
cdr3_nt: TGTGCCTGGGCCCAGGGGACCCAAGAGACCCAGTACTTC

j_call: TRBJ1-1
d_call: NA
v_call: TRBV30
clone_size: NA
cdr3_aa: CAWSGGHPNTEAFF
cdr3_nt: TGTGCCTGGAGCGGAGGCCACCCGAACACTGAAGCTTTCTTT

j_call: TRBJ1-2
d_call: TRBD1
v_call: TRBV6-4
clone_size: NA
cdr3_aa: CASSAGTGDLYGYTF
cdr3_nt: TGTGCCAGCAGCGCCGGGACAGGGGATTTATACGGCTACACCTTC

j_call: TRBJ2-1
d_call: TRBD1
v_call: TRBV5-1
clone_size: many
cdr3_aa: CASSLGQGGEQFF
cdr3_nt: TGCGCCAGCAGCTTGGGACAGGGCGGTGAGCAGTTCTTC

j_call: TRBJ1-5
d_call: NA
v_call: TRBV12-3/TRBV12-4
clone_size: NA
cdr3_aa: CASTNRNQPQHF
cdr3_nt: TGTGCCAGCACCAATCGCAATCAGCCCCAGCATTTT

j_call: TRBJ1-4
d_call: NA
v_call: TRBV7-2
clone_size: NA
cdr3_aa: CASSLVRGRNEKLFF
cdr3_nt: TGTGCCAGCAGCTTAGTCAGGGGCCGTAATGAAAAACTGTTTTTT

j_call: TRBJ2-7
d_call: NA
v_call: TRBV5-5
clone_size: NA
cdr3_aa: CASSLTVYEQYF
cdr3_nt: TGTGCCAGCAGCTTGACGGTGTACGAGCAGTACTTC

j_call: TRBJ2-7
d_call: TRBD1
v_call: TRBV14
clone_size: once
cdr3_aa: CASSRQGISYEQYF
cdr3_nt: TGTGCCAGCAGCCGACAGGGAATAAGCTACGAGCAGTACTTC

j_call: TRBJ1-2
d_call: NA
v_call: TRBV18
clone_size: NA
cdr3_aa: CASSPSGTFGYTF
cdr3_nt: TGTGCCAGCTCACCATCCGGGACTTTTGGCTACACCTTC

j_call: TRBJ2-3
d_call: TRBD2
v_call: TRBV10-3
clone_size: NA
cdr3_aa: CAISVSGAGGSTDTQYF
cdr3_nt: TGTGCCATCAGTGTATCGGGAGCGGGGGGGTCCACAGATACGCAGTATTTT

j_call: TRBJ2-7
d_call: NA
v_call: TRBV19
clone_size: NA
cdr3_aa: CASSIGGTGEQYF
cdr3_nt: TGTGCCAGTAGTATAGGGGGCACCGGCGAGCAGTACTTC

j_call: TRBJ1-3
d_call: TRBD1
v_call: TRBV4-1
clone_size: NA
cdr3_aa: CASTPSGTGLSYAGNTIYF
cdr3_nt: TGCGCCAGCACCCCATCTGGGACAGGGTTATCTTATGCTGGAAACACCATATATTTT

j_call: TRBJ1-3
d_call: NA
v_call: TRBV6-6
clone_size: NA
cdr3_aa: CASSSQTASSGNTIYF
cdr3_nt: TGTGCCAGCAGTTCCCAGACAGCTTCCTCTGGAAACACCATATATTTT

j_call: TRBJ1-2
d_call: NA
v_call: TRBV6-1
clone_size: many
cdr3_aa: CASSVSRGGYGDGYTF
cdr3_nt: TGTGCCAGCAGTGTTTCGAGGGGAGGGTACGGAGATGGCTACACCTTC

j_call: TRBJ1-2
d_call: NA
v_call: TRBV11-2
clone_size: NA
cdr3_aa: CASSLDRVSGYGYTF
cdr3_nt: TGTGCCAGCAGCTTAGATCGGGTCAGTGGCTATGGCTACACCTTC

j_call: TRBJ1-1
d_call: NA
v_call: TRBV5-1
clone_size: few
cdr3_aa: CASSLGQGRDTEAFF
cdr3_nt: TGCGCCAGCAGCTTGGGGCAGGGTAGGGACACTGAAGCTTTCTTT

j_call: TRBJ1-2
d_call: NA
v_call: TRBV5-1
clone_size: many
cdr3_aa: CASSLAENYGYTF
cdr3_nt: TGCGCCAGCAGCTTGGCAGAAAACTATGGCTACACCTTC

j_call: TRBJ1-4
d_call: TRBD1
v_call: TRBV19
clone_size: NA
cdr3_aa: CASSRGQATNEKLFF
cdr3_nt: TGTGCCAGTAGTAGGGGACAGGCAACTAATGAAAAACTGTTTTTT

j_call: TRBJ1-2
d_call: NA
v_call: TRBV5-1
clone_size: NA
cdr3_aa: CASSFDLQGYGYTF
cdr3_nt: TGCGCCAGCAGCTTTGATCTCCAGGGGTATGGCTACACCTTC

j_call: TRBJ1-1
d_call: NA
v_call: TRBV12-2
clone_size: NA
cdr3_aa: CASRLVPLAEEDTEAFF
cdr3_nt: TGTGCAAGTCGCTTAGTTCCCCTGGCAGAGGAGGACACTGAAGCTTTCTTT

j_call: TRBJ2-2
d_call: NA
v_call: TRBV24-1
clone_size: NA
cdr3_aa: CATSDPPRGTGELFF
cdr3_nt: TGTGCCACCAGTGACCCGCCCAGAGGGACCGGGGAGCTGTTTTTT

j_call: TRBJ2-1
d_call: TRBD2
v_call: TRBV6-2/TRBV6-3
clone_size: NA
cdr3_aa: CASSWDYSYNEQFF
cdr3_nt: TGTGCCAGCAGCTGGGACTACTCCTACAATGAGCAGTTCTTC

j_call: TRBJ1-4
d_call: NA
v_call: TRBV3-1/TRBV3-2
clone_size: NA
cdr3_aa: CASSPQDSSEKLFF
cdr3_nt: TGTGCCAGCAGCCCCCAGGACAGTTCCGAAAAACTGTTTTTT

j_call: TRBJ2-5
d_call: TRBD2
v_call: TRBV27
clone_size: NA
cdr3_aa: CASSLSSGDQETQYF
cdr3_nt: TGTGCCAGCAGCCTCTCCAGCGGGGATCAAGAGACCCAGTACTTC

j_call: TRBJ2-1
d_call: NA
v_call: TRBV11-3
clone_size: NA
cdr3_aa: CASSLVQALDNEQFF
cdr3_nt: TGTGCCAGCAGCTTAGTTCAGGCCCTGGACAATGAGCAGTTCTTC

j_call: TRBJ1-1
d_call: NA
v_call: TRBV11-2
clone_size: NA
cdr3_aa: CASSFGQGNTEAFF
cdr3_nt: TGTGCCAGCAGCTTTGGGCAGGGAAACACTGAAGCTTTCTTT

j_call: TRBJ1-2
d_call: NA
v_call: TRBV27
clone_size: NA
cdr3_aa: CASSPIDSGHGYTF
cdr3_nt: TGTGCCAGCAGTCCAATCGACAGTGGGCATGGCTACACCTTC

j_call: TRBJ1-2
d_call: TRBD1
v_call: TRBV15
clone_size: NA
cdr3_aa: CATSRDPVTGSGYTF
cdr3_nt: TGTGCCACCAGCAGAGATCCCGTGACAGGGAGTGGCTACACCTTC

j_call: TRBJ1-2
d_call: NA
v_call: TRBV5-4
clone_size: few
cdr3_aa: CASSLGGASYGYTF
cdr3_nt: TGTGCCAGCAGCTTGGGTGGGGCGAGCTATGGCTACACCTTC

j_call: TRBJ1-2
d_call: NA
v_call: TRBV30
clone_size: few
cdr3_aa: CAWSDGINYGYTF
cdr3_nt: TGTGCCTGGAGTGACGGTATAAACTATGGCTACACCTTC

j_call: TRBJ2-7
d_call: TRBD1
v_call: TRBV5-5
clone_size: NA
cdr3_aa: CASSKTGTGLNEQYF
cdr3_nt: TGTGCCAGCAGTAAAACCGGGACAGGGCTAAACGAGCAGTACTTC

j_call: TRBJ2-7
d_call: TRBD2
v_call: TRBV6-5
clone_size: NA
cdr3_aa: CASEKGLPTSYEQYF
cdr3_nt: TGTGCCAGCGAGAAGGGACTACCTACCTCCTACGAGCAGTACTTC

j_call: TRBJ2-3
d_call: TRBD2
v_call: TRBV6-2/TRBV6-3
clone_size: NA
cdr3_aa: CASSNGWRGGLFRNTDTQYF
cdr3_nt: TGTGCCAGCAGCAACGGCTGGCGGGGGGGCCTCTTTCGAAACACAGATACGCAGTATTTT

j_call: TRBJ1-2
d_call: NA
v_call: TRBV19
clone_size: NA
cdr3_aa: CASSLHQAYGYTF
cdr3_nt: TGTGCCAGTAGTCTCCACCAGGCCTATGGCTACACCTTC

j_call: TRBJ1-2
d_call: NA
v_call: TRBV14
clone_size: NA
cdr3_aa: CASSPRRGDGYTF
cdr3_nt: TGTGCCAGCAGCCCCCGGCGGGGGGATGGCTACACCTTC

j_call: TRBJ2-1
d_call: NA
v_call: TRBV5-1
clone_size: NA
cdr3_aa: CASSLEGRGLGDEQFF
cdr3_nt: TGCGCCAGCAGCTTGGAGGGGCGGGGGCTCGGGGATGAGCAGTTCTTC

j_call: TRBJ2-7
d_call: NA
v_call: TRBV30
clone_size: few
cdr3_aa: CAWSGTAVYEQYF
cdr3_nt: TGTGCCTGGAGTGGGACAGCTGTCTACGAGCAGTACTTC

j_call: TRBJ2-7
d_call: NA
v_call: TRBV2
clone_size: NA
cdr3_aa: CASSGSTYEQYF
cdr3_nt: TGTGCCAGCAGCGGGAGTACCTACGAGCAGTACTTC

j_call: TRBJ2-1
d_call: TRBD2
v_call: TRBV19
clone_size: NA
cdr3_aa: CASSILAGGLNEQFF
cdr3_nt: TGTGCCAGTAGTATCCTAGCGGGGGGACTCAATGAGCAGTTCTTC